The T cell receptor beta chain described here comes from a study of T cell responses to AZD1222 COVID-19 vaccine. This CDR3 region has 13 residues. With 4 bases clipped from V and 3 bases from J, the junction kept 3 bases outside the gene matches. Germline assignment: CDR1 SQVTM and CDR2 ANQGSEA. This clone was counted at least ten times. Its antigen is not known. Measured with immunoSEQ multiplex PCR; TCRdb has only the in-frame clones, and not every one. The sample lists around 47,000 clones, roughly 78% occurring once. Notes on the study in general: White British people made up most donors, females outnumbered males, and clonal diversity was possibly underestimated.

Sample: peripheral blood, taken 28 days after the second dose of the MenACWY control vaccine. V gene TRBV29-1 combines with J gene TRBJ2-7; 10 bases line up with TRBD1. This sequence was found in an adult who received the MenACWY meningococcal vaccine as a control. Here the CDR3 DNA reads TGCAGCGTTGGACAGGGGGCGGGCTACGAGCAGTACTTC. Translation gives CSVGQGAGYEQYF.